The rows below give T cell receptor beta chains drawn from one sample of a study of blood T cell repertoires in COVID-19. Sequencing was performed with immunoSEQ multiplex PCR; in TCRdb, only in-frame clones are kept and a portion is missing. In the table there are roughly 250,000 clones, around nine tenths of which are singletons. Input material: peripheral blood. These receptor sequences come from a man under 40 with acute or convalescent COVID-19. CDR3s include the opening cysteine and the closing phenylalanine or tryptophan. A D gene is named only where the DNA matches it firmly. Size values are once, few and many counts, or a class for expanded clones, and some rows have none.

j_gene	abundance	v_gene	d_gene	CDR3aa	CDR3nt
TRBJ2-2	NA	TRBV7-8	TRBD1	CASSLRAGDRGSGATGELFF	TGTGCCAGCAGCTTACGTGCAGGGGACAGGGGGAGCGGCGCCACCGGGGAGCTGTTTTTT
TRBJ1-5	NA	TRBV11-2	TRBD1	CASSPGQGWDQPQHF	TGTGCCAGCAGCCCCGGACAGGGCTGGGATCAGCCCCAGCATTTT
TRBJ1-4	NA	TRBV28	NA	CASSLIGANEKLFF	TGTGCCAGCAGTTTAATAGGGGCTAATGAAAAACTGTTTTTT
TRBJ2-1	NA	TRBV5-1	TRBD1	CASTNQGEVSYNEQFF	TGCGCCAGCACCAACCAGGGGGAAGTAAGCTACAATGAGCAGTTCTTC
TRBJ2-3	NA	TRBV6-5	NA	CASSYRPHTDTQYF	TGTGCCAGCAGTTACCGTCCACACACAGATACGCAGTATTTT
TRBJ1-1	NA	TRBV20-1	NA	CSASLPSSDRLAFF	TGCAGTGCCAGTTTACCAAGTTCCGACAGGCTTGCTTTCTTT
TRBJ1-1	NA	TRBV14	NA	CASSQDRWASEAFF	TGTGCCAGCAGCCAAGATCGGTGGGCTTCTGAAGCTTTCTTT
TRBJ1-6	once	TRBV27	NA	CASRISRGNGSPLHF	TGTGCCAGCAGGATAAGTAGGGGGAATGGTTCACCCCTCCACTTT
TRBJ1-1	NA	TRBV15	NA	CATSSTRVGNTEAFF	TGTGCCACCAGCTCTACTCGGGTTGGGAACACTGAAGCTTTCTTT
TRBJ1-2	NA	TRBV25-1	TRBD1	CASRGDRGIYGYTF	TGTGCCAGCAGAGGGGACAGGGGAATCTATGGCTACACCTTC
TRBJ1-1	NA	TRBV19	TRBD1	CATQLGTGPTEAFF	TGTGCCACCCAACTGGGGACAGGGCCCACTGAAGCTTTCTTT
TRBJ1-5	few	TRBV19	NA	CASAWGVSNQPQHF	TGTGCCAGCGCCTGGGGGGTAAGCAATCAGCCCCAGCATTTT
TRBJ2-5	NA	TRBV6-6	NA	CASSRPKETQYF	TGTGCCTCCTCGCGGCCCAAAGAGACCCAGTACTTC
TRBJ2-7	NA	TRBV6-5	NA	CASSYRGPYEQYF	TGTGCCAGCAGTTATAGAGGTCCCTACGAGCAGTACTTC
TRBJ1-1	NA	TRBV6-6	NA	CASSYRSGEAFF	TGTGCCAGCAGTTACAGGTCAGGGGAAGCTTTCTTT
TRBJ1-1	NA	TRBV7-9	NA	CASSEGLGGTEAFF	TGTGCCAGCAGCGAGGGGCTGGGGGGCACTGAAGCTTTCTTT